This TCR beta chain was sequenced for a study of T cells in localized non-small cell lung cancer. Points from the study as a whole: The study found T cell clonality highest in uninvolved adjacent lung, above tumor. A denser population of T cells in blood accompanied longer overall survival. Adjacent lung exhibited a median of 57 among the 100 most abundant tumor clones. Heterogeneity remains possible because sequencing was limited to only one tumor region.

The V gene's germline CDR1 is SGHDT and CDR2 YYEEEE. This CDR3 is built from 16 residues. Trimming removed 4 bases from V and 4 bases from J; junction bases left unmatched: 10. Data came from immunoSEQ multiplex PCR; TCRdb stores just in-frame clones and leaves some out. The repertoire consists of fewer than 25,000 clones, with roughly 90% occurring once and the leading ten covering over 12%. With regard to this clone: The antigen is not known.

This clonotype originated in a man aged 40 to 70 with stage III squamous cell lung carcinoma. Sequencing was performed on peripheral blood, taken before any cancer treatment. The chain couples TRBV5-6 to TRBJ2-5; 10 bases map to TRBD1. The CDR3, as DNA: TGTGCCAGCAGCAGGGACAGGGGAGTCTTTGGAGAGACCCAGTACTTC. Its translation: CASSRDRGVFGETQYF.